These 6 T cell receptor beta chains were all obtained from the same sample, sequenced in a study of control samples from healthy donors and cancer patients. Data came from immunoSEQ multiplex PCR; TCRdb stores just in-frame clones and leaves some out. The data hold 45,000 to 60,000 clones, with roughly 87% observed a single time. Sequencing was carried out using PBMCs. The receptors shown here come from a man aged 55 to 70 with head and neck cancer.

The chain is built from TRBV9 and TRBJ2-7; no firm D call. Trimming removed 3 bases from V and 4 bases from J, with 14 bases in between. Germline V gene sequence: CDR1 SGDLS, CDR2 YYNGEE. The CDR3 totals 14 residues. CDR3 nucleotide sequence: TGTGCCAGCAGCGCCAGCTTAGACGAATACGAGCAGTACTTC. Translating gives CASSASLDEYEQYF.

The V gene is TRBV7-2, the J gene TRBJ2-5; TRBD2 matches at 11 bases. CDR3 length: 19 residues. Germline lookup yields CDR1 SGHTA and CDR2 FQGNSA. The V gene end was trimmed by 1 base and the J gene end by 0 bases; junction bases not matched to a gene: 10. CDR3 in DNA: TGTGCCAGCAGCTTAGGGCTAGCGGGGGGACAGGGACACCAAGAGACCCAGTACTTC. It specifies CASSLGLAGGQGHQETQYF.

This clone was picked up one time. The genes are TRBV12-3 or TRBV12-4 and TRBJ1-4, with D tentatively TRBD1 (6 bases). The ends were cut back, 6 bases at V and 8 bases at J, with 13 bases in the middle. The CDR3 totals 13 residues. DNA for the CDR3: TGTGCCAGCAGCCTCGGGGGGGCCGAAAAACTGTTTTTT. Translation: CASSLGGAEKLFF.

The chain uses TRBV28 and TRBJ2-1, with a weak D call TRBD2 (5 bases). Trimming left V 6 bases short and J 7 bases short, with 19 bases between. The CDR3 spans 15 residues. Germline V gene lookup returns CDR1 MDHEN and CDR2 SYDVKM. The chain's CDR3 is CASSPFGRDRNEQFF. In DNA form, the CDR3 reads TGTGCCAGCAGCCCATTCGGCCGGGATCGGAATGAGCAGTTCTTC.

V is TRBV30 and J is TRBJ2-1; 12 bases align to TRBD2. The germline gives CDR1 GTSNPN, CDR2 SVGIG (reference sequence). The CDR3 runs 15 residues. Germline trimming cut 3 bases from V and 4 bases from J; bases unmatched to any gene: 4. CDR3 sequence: CAWRHGTSGYNEQFF. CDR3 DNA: TGTGCCTGGAGGCATGGGACTAGCGGGTACAATGAGCAGTTCTTC.

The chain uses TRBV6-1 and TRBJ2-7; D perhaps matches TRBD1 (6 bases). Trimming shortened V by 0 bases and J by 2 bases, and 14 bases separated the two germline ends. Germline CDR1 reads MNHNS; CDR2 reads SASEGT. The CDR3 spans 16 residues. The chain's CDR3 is CASSEARRGRTYEQYF. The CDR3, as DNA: TGTGCCAGCAGTGAAGCCCGCAGGGGCCGGACCTACGAGCAGTACTTC.